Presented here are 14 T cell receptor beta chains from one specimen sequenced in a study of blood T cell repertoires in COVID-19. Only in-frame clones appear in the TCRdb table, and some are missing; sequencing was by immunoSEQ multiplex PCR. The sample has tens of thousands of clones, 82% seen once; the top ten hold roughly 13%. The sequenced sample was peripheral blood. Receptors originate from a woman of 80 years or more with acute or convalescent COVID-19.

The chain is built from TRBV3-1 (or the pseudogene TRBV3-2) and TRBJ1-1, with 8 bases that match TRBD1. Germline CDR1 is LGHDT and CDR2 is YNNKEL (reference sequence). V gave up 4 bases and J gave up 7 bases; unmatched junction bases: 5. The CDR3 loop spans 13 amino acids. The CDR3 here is CASSPDRAREAFF. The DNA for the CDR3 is TGTGCCAGCAGCCCGGACAGGGCTCGTGAAGCTTTCTTT.

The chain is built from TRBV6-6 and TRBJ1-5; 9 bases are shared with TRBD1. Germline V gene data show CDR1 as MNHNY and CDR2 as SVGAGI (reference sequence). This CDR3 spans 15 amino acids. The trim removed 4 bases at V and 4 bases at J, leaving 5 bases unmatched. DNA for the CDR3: TGTGCCAGCAGTTCAACAGGGGGCAGGAATCAGCCCCAGCATTTT. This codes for CASSSTGGRNQPQHF.

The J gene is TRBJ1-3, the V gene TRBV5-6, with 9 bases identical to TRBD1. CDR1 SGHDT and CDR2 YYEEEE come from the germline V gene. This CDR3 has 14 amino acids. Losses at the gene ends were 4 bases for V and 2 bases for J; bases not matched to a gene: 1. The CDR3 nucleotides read TGTGCCAGCAGCGGGGACAGGGCTGGAAACACCATATATTTT. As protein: CASSGDRAGNTIYF.

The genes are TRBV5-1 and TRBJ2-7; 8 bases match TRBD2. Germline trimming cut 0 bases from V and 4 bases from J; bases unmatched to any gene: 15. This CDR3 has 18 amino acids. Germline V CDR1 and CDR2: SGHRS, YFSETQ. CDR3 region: CASSLAPPWSGRWYEQYF. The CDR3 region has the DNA TGCGCCAGCAGCTTGGCACCCCCTTGGAGCGGGAGATGGTACGAGCAGTACTTC.

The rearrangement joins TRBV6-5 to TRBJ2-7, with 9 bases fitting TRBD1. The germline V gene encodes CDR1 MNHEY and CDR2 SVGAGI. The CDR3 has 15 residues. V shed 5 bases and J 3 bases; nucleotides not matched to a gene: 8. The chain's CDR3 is CASSRTGTGNYEQYF. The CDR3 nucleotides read TGTGCCAGCAGTAGAACCGGGACAGGGAACTACGAGCAGTACTTC.

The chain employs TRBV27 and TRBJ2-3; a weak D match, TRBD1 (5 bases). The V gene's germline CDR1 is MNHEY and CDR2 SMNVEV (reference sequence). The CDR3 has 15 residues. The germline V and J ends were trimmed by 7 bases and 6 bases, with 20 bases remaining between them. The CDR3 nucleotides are TGTGCCAGCACCCGAGTGGCAGGGATTTTGGATACGCAGTATTTT. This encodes CASTRVAGILDTQYF.

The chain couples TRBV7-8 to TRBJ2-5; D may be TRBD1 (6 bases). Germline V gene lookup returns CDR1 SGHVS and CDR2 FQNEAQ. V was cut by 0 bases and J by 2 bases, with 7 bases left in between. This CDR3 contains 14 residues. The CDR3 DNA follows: TGTGCCAGCAGCTTAGCCGGACAGCAAGAGACCCAGTACTTC. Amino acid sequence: CASSLAGQQETQYF.

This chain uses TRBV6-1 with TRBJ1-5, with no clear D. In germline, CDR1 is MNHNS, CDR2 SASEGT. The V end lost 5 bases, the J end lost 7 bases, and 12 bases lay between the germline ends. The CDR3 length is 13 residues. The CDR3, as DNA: TGTGCCAGCAGTTCCGATGACGGGCAGCCCCAGCATTTT. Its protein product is CASSSDDGQPQHF.

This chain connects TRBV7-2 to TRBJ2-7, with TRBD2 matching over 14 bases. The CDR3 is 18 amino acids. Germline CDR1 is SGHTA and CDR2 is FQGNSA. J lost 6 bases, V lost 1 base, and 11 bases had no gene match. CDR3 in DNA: TGTGCCAGCAGCTTAGTAGGGGGGGGACTAGCGGGAGCTAGCGAGCAGTACTTC. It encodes CASSLVGGGLAGASEQYF.

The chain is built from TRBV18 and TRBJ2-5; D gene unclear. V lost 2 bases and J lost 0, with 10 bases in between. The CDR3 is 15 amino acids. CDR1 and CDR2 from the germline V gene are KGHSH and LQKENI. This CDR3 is CASSPVILNQETQYF. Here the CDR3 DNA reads TGTGCCAGCTCACCAGTTATCCTAAACCAAGAGACCCAGTACTTC.

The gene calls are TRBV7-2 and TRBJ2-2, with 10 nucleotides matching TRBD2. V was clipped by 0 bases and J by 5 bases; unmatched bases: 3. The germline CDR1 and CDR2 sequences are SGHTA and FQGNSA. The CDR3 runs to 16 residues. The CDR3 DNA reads TGTGCCAGCAGCTTAGCGGGGACTAGCGTGACCGGGGAGCTGTTTTTT. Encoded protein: CASSLAGTSVTGELFF. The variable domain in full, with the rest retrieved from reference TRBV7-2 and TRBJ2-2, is GAGVSQSPSNKVTEKGKDVELRCDPISGHTALYWYRQSLGQGLEFLIYFQGNSAPDKSGLPSDRFSAERTGGSVSTLTIQRTQQEDSAVYLCASSLAGTSVTGELFFGEGSRLTVL.

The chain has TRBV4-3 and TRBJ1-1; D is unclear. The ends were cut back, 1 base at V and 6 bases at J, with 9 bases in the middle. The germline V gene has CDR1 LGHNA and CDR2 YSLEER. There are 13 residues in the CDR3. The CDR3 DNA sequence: TGCGCCAGCAGCCAAGGGCGGGTGTCTGAAGCTTTCTTT. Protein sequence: CASSQGRVSEAFF.

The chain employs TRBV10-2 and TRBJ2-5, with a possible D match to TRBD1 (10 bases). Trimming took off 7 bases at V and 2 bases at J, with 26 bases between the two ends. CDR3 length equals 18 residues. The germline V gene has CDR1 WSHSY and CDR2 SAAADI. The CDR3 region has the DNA TGCGCCAGCACTCGACAGGGGGCACTAGCGGGCCCTCAAGAGACCCAGTACTTC. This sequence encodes CASTRQGALAGPQETQYF.

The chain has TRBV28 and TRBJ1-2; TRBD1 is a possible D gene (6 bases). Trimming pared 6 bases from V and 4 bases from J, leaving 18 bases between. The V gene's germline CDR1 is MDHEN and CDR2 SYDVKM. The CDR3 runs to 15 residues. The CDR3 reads CASRLTGTRGYGYTF. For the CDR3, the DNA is TGTGCCAGCAGATTAACCGGGACACGGGGCTATGGCTACACCTTC.